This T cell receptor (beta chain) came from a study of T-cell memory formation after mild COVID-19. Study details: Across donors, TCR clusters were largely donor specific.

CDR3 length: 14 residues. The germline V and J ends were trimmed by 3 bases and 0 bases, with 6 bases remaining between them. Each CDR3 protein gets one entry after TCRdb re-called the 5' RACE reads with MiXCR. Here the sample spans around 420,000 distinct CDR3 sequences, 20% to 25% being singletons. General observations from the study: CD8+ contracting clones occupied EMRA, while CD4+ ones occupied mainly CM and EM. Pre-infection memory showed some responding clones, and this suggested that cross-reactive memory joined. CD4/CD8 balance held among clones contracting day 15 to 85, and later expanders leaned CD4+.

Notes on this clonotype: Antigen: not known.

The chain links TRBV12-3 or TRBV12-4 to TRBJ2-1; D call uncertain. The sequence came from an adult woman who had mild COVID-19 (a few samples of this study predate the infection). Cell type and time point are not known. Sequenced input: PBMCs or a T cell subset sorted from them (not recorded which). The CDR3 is CASSFTLSYNEQFF. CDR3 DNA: TGTGCCAGCAGTTTCACTCTCTCCTACAATGAGCAGTTCTTC.